This TCR beta chain was captured by sequencing in a study of cytomegalovirus exposure and HLA in healthy donors. Study-wide results and limits: Later analysis associated a missense DCLRE1C variant with TCR beta V- and J-gene trimming.

Details on this clone: Antigen: not known.

From germline, CDR1 is SGHNT and CDR2 YYREEE (reference sequence). V dropped 2 bases and J dropped 9; count of bases not matched to a gene: 8. This CDR3 has 13 amino acids. Vbeta (60) and Jbeta (13) primers were used in the PCR. Assay used: immunoSEQ multiplex PCR; TCRdb lists only in-frame clones, some missing. The data show approximately 90,000 clones, approximately 76% seen once. Sequences were obtained from PBMCs. This receptor was obtained from a male donor in good health and CMV-seronegative. This sequence joins TRBV5-4 and TRBJ2-7; 7 bases are a match to TRBD2. CDR3 sequence: CASSLDPTGGQYF. The CDR3 region has the DNA TGTGCCAGCAGCTTAGACCCCACGGGGGGGCAGTACTTC.